This T cell receptor (beta chain) was identified during a study of blood T cell repertoires in COVID-19. Looking at the study overall: Donors in the United States, Italy and Spain gave samples during acute or convalescent COVID-19. PBMCs, B-cell-depleted T cells, or T cells provided the cDNA or gDNA that made up the material.

Germline V lookup: CDR1 MNHEY, CDR2 SVGAGI. Trimming took off 3 bases at V and 5 bases at J, with 10 bases between the two ends. The CDR3 spans 13 residues. While infection was still active, Seattle patients were enrolled and then followed longitudinally. In the authors' workflow: Reference gene primer amplification in the assay estimated nucleated cell counts. Data came from immunoSEQ multiplex PCR; TCRdb stores just in-frame clones and leaves some out. For V, J and clone size, that table is used; D and trimming come from the DNA. This sample has tens of thousands of clones, with roughly 80% found just once.

The TCR sequence derives from a man between 65 and 79 years old with COVID-19, enrolled during active disease. Material: peripheral blood. The V call is TRBV6-5, the J call TRBJ1-1, with D perhaps TRBD1 (6 bases). The CDR3 nucleotides are TGTGCCAGCAGTTATGGGGGGGCAACTGAAGCTTTCTTT. It is translated as CASSYGGATEAFF.